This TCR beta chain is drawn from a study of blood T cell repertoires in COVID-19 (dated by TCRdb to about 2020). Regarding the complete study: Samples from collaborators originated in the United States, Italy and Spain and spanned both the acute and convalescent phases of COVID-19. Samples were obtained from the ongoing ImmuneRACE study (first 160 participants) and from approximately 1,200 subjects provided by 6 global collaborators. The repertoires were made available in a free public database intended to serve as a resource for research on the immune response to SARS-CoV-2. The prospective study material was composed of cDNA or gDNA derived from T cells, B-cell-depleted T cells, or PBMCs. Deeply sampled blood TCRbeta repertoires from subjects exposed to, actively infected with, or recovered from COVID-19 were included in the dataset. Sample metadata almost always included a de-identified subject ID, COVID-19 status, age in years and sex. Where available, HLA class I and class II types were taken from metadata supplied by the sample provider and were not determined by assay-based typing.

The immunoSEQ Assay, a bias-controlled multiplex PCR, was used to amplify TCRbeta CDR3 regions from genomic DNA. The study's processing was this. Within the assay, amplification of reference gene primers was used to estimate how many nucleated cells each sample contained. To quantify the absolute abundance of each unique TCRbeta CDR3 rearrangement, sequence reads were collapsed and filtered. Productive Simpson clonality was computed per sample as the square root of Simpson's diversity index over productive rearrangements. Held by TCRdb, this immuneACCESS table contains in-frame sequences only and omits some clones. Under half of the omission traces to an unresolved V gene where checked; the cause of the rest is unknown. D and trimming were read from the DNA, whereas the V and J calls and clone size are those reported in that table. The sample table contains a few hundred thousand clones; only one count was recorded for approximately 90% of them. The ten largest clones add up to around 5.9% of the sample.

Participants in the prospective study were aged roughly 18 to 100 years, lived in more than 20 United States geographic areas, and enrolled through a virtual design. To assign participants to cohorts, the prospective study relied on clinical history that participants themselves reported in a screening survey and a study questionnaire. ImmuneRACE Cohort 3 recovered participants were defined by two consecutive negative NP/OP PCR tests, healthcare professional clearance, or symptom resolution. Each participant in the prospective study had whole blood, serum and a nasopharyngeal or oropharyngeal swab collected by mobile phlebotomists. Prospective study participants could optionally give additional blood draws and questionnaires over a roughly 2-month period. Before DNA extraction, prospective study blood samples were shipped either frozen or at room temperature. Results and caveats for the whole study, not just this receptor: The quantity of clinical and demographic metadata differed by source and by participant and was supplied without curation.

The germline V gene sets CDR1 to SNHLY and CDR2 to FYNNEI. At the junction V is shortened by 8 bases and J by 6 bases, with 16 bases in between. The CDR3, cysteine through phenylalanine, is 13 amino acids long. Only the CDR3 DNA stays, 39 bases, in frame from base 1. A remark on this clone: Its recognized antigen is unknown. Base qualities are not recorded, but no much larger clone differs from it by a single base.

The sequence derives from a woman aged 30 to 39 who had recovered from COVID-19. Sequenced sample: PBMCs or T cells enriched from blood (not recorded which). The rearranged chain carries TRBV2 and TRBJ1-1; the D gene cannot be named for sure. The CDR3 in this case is CASAGRLGAEAFF. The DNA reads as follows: TGTGCCAGCGCGGGCAGGCTTGGGGCTGAAGCTTTCTTT.